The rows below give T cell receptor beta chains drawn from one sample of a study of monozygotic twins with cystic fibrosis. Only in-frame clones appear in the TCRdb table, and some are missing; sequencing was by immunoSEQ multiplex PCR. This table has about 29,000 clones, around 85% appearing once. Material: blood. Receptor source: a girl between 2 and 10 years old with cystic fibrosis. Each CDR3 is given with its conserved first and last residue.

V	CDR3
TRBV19	CASRAKGVTEAFF
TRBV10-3	CATSLDLDEKLFF
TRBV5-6	CASSGGTTYEQYF
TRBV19	CASSEGIEQYF
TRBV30	CAWSGGEPPYEQYF
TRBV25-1	CASSGDTGLMNEQFF
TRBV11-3	CASSLRGMNTEAFF
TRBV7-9	CASNIAGVNYEQYF
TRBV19	CASSIPLGTEAFF
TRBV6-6	CASSSIARGGEKLFF
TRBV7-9	CASSSRDRGAFPEAFF
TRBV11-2	CASSLVPGGNYEQYF
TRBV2	CASSTPWKGNIQYF
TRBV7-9	CATEDSGANVLTF
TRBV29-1	CSVEDSRERVTDTQYF
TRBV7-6	CASSLGQAVHEQYF
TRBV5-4	CASSSRLDGRNEQFF
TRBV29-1	CSVGLQSAYEQYF
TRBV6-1	CASESLGYTF
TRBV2	CASSMDRETEAFF
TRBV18	CASSPGRNTEAFF
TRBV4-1	CASSQTPTGRGRDYGYTF
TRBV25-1	CASSVTSEEQYF
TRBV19	CASSSPSAKRVSNEQFF
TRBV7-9	CASSFPGLPAIYF
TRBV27	CASLSFGGGAYNEQFF
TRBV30	CAWTSSGGAQETQYF
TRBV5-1	CASSLGQTNTEAFF
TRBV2	CASSATRPVDEQFF
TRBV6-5	CASTRASVLNEQFF
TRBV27	CASRLRDTQPQHF
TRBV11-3	CASSLVWGRGDNEQFF
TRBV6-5	CASSYSSGTVGTEAFF
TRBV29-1	CSVELGQGAGELFF
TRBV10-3	CAISDRDRGYEQYF
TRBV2	CASSEGRGGGYTF
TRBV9	CASSPERTAVRDGYTF
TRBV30	CAWGPPRTVNSPLHF
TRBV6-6	CASSYSSSQNTEAFF
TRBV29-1	CSVGGRQLYEQYF